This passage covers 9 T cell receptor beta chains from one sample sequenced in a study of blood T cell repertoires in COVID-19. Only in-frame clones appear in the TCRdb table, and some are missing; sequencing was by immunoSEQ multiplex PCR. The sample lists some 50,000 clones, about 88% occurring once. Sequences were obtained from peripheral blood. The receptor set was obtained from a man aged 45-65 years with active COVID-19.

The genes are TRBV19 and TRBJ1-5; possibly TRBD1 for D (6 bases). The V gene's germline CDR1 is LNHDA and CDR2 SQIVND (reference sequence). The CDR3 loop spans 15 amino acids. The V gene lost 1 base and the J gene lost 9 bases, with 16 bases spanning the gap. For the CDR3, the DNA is TGTGCCAGTAGTATAGGAGGGGGGGGTGGTTCGCCCCAGCATTTT. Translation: CASSIGGGGGSPQHF.

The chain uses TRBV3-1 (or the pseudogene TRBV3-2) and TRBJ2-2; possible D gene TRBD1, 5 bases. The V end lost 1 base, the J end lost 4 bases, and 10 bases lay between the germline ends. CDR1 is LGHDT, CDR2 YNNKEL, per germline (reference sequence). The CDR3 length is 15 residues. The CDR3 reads CASSQATGATGELFF. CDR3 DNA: TGTGCCAGCAGCCAAGCAACTGGGGCCACCGGGGAGCTGTTTTTT.

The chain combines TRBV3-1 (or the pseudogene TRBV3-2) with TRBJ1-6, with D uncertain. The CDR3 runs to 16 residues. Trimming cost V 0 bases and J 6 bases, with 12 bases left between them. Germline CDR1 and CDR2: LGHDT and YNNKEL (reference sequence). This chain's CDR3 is CASSQEGVSPNSPLHF. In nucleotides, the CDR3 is TGTGCCAGCAGCCAAGAGGGAGTTTCTCCTAATTCACCCCTCCACTTT.

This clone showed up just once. CDR3 residues: CATSELGLVYTGELFF. The CDR3 region has the DNA TGTGCCACCAGTGAACTAGGACTAGTATACACCGGGGAGCTGTTTTTT. The chain carries TRBV24-1 and TRBJ2-2; 7 bases line up with TRBD2. With V trimmed by 4 bases and J by 3 bases, 7 bases remained unmatched. Germline V gene data show CDR1 as KGHDR and CDR2 as SFDVKD. The CDR3 is 16 amino acids.

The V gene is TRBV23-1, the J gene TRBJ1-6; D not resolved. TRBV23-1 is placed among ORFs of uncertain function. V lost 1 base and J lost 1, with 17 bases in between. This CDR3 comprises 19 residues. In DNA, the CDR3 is TGCGCCAGCAGTCAATTGGGCCAGAGGGCCAGTTCCTATAATTCACCCCTCCACTTT. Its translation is CASSQLGQRASSYNSPLHF.

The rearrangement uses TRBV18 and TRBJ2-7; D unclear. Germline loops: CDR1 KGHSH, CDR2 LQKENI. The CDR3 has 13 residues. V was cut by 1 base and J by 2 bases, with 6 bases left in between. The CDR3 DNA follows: TGTGCCAGCTCACCACTAACAACCTACGAGCAGTACTTC. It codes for CASSPLTTYEQYF. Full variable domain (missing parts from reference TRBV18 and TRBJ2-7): NAGVMQNPRHLVRRRGQEARLRCSPMKGHSHVYWYRQLPEEGLKFMVYLQKENIIDESGMPKERFSAEFPKEGPSILRIQQVVRGDSAAYFCASSPLTTYEQYFGPGTRLTVT.

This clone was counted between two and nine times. This CDR3 reads CASRTRGTGELFF. The CDR3 coding sequence is TGTGCCAGCAGAACTCGGGGTACCGGGGAGCTGTTTTTT. The V gene is TRBV2, the J gene TRBJ2-2, with a possible D match to TRBD2 (5 bases). V was shortened by 6 bases and J by 5 bases, with 10 bases between the two germline ends. The V gene's germline CDR1 is SNHLY and CDR2 FYNNEI. This CDR3 contains 13 residues.

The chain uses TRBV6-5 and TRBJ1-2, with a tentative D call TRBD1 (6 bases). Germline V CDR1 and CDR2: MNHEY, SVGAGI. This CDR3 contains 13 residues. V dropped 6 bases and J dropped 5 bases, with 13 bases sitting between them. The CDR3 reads CASSQGTLYGYTF. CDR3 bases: TGTGCCAGCAGCCAGGGGACCCTTTATGGCTACACCTTC.

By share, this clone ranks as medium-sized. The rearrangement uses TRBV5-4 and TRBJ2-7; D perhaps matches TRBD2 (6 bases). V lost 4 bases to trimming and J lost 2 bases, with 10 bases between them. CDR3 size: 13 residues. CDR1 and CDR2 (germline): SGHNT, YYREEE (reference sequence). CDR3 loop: CASSGTPTYEQYF. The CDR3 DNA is TGTGCCAGCAGCGGGACTCCGACCTACGAGCAGTACTTC.